The present T cell receptor (beta chain) was sequenced within a study of T cells in Graves' hyperthyroidism and ophthalmopathy (dated by TCRdb to the late 2010s). Turning to the overall study: Peripheral blood was sampled at the time of initial diagnosis, prior to any treatment. To identify distinguishing TCR V-J signatures, a discovery cohort of 90 to 100 patients was used, comprising 40 to 45 with Graves' ophthalmopathy and roughly 60 with stable Graves' hyperthyroidism. Whether ophthalmopathy could be predicted prospectively was tested in an independent validation cohort made up of about 18 hyperthyroidism patients plus 17 patients who later progressed to ophthalmopathy. The roughly 91 discovery patients were randomly split 7:3 into training and test sets. In about six Graves' hyperthyroidism patients, the study also compared T-cell repertoires from thyroid tissue with T-cell repertoires from blood. Following sampling, methimazole starting at 30 mg daily was given to hyperthyroidism patients, and high-dose intravenous methylprednisolone was given to ophthalmopathy patients. According to the paper, TCR Vbeta CDR3 sequencing was carried out on around 140 peripheral blood samples, which came from 40 to 45 ophthalmopathy, around 74 hyperthyroidism and roughly 17 progressor patients.

Results and caveats for the whole study, not just this receptor: During validation, the model predicted progression to ophthalmopathy a median of roughly six months ahead of onset, with around 71% sensitivity and 72% to 80% specificity. Blood samples also contained most of the expanded thyroid clonotypes (frequency above 0.001), which suggests that blood repertoires may reflect thyroid immune responses. Ophthalmopathy was separated from stable hyperthyroidism by a 13 V-J signature model, with about 86% sensitivity and about 81% specificity obtained in cross-validation and 80%/75% obtained in testing. No statistical method was used to fix the sample size in advance, and group allocation was not hidden from the investigators.

Stable Graves' hyperthyroidism was defined as the absence of progression to ophthalmopathy over 18 months of follow-up. The hyperthyroidism patients were between 18 and 65 years old and newly diagnosed, with a disease duration of less than 2 months. Any patient with an uncontrolled infection, another autoimmune disease, pregnancy or lactation was excluded. Clinical symptoms, serum thyroxine and TRAb, thyroid ultrasound, and orbital computed tomography formed the basis for the diagnoses. PBMCs were separated from 10 ml of fresh peripheral blood using Ficoll-Paque density gradient centrifugation. Total RNA was extracted with Trizol reagent, and quality was checked on an Agilent 2100 Bioanalyzer. This clonotype was detected many times. There is no known antigen for this receptor. Nothing much larger sits one base from this clone, and base qualities are not available. TCR beta CDR3 regions were amplified from RNA transcripts. The TCR CDR3 was subjected to a first round of RT-PCR using the HTBI primer set and the Qiagen OneStep RT-PCR kit. A second multiplex PCR round built the libraries, followed by size selection and purification. The libraries were sequenced on an Illumina HiSeq2000 using paired-end 100 bp reads. Regarding the original processing steps: Raw data were processed with SOAPnuke, discarding reads with adapters, uncalled bases, mean Phred below 15, or no exact constant-primer or identifier match. High-quality paired reads were merged using COPE v1.2.5, and each unique nucleotide sequence was defined as a clonotype. MiTCR v1.1 was used to align the clonotypes against IMGT TRBV, TRBD and TRBJ reference segments. Analysis was restricted to V-J combinations with a frequency above 0.0001, which covered roughly 99% of repertoires. The TCS score was defined as the ratio of F50 (clonal expansion) to E x V (chaos), calculated using BLOSUM62-based TCRdist between CDR3 peptides within each V-J. Welch's t-statistics and random forest reduced 450 to 600 V-J features to roughly 13, which were used in a naive Bayes classifier (R e1071). TCRdb reprocessed the public reads (quality trimming at Q25 with fastp, clone calling with MiXCR) and kept in-frame beta chains. For every CDR3 protein sequence, its rows merge into one entry that carries the most common genes and DNA. TCRdb, rather than the study authors, made the V and J calls. This sample holds about 570,000 distinct CDR3 sequences; about 14% were observed only once. Clones ranked in the top ten supply about 15% of the sample.

CDR1 and CDR2 were assigned from the germline V gene as SNHLY and FYNNEI. From the cysteine through the phenylalanine, the CDR3 covers 12 amino acids. Only the CDR3 portion is preserved as DNA: 36 bases, with reading frame beginning at the first base. Cut back by 1 base and 4 bases, the V and J ends lie 5 bases apart. The specimen sequenced was blood. The TCR comes from a woman between 35 and 50 years old with Graves' hyperthyroidism. The chain links TRBV2 with TRBJ2-7; tentative D gene TRBD2, with 5 bases matching. This receptor has the CDR3 CASSEGTYEQYF. The DNA sequence reads TGTGCCAGCAGTGAAGGGACTTACGAGCAGTACTTC.